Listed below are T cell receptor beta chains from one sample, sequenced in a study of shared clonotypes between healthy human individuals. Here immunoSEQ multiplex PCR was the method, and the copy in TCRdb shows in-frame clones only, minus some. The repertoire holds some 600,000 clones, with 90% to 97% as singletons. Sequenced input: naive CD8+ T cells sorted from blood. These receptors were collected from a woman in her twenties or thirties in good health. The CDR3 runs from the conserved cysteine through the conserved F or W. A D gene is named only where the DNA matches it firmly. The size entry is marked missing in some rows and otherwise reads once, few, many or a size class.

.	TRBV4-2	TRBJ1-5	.	TGTGCCAGCAGCCAAGACGTAGGGGGCAATCAGCCCCAGCATTTT	CASSQDVGGNQPQHF
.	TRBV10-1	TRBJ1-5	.	TGCGCCAGCAGCCTAGGTGAGGGGGAGCCCCAGCATTTT	CASSLGEGEPQHF
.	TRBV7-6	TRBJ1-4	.	TGTGCCAGCAGCCTCCGATTAGGCACTAATGAAAAACTGTTTTTT	CASSLRLGTNEKLFF
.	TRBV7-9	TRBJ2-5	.	TGTGCCAGCAGCTACCGGACAACTAGAGGTGGGGAGACCCAGTACTTC	CASSYRTTRGGETQYF
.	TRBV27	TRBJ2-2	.	TGTGCCAGCTCGGGGTTGGCCGGGGAGCTGTTTTTT	CASSGLAGELFF
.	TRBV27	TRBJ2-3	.	TGTGCCAATCCAGGGGAGACCTCCACAGATACGCAGTATTTT	CANPGETSTDTQYF
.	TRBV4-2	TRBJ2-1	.	TGTGCCAGCAGCCAAGTTTCCAGCCGCTCCTCCTACAATGAGCAGTTCTTC	CASSQVSSRSSYNEQFF
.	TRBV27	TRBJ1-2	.	TGTGCCAGCAGTTTATCAGGGGTGAATGGCTACACCTTC	CASSLSGVNGYTF
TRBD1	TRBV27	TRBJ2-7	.	TGTGCCAGCAGCCCCGGGACAGGGGCATCCTACGAGCAGTACTTC	CASSPGTGASYEQYF
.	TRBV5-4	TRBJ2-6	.	TGTGCCAGCAGCTTGGGGGCCAACGTCCTGACTTTC	CASSLGANVLTF
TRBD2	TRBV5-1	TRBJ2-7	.	TGCGCCAGCAGCCCCGGGACAGAGACTAGCGGGACGTTCTACGAGCAGTACTTC	CASSPGTETSGTFYEQYF
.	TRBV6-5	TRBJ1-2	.	TGTGCCAGCCGAGTCGGGGTCAACTATGGCTACACCTTC	CASRVGVNYGYTF
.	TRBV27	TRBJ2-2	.	TGTGCCAGCAGAATAGTACAGGGTACCGGGGAGCTGTTTTTT	CASRIVQGTGELFF
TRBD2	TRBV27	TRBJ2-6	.	TGTGCCAGCAGCTTAGCGGGAGGGCCAGGGGCCAACGTCCTGACTTTC	CASSLAGGPGANVLTF
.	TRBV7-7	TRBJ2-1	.	TGTGCCAGCAGCTTAGTGCAGGGAGGTGAGCAGTTCTTC	CASSLVQGGEQFF
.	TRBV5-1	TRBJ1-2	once	TGCGCCAGCAGCTTGGGTCAGGGCAATGGCTACACCTTC	CASSLGQGNGYTF
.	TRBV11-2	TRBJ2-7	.	TGTGCCAGCAGCCGGGGACCGCTCGAGCAGTACTTC	CASSRGPLEQYF
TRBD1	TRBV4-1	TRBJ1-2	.	TGCGCCAGCAGCCAAAGACAGGGGGCGGAAGGCTACACCTTC	CASSQRQGAEGYTF
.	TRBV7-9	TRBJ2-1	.	TGTGCCAGCAGCTTATACGGGAATGAGCAGTTCTTC	CASSLYGNEQFF
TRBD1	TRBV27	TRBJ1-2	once	TGTGCCAGCGGGGACAGGGGGTCGCTCTATGGCTACACCTTC	CASGDRGSLYGYTF
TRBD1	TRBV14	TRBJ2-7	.	TGTGCCAGCAGCCAACTACAGGGGTATCGGGAGCAGTACTTC	CASSQLQGYREQYF
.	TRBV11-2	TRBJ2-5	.	TGTGCCAGCAGCCCTGGAGAGGTCTTGGAGACCCAGTACTTC	CASSPGEVLETQYF
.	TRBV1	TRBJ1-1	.	TGCACCAGCAGCCAAGGGGGGAACACTGAAGCTTTCTTT	CTSSQGGNTEAFF
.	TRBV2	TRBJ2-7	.	TGTGCCAGCAACCAGCTACTAGGCAGAACCTACGAGCAGTACTTC	CASNQLLGRTYEQYF
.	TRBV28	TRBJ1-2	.	TGTGCCAGCAGTTTAGTGGGATCCCTCTGGGGCTACACCTTC	CASSLVGSLWGYTF
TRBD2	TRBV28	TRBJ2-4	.	TGTGCCAGCAGTTCGACGCAGGGACTAGCGGGCAGAAACATTCAGTACTTC	CASSSTQGLAGRNIQYF
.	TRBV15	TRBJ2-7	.	TGTGCCACCAGCAGAGACCCGAACTACGAGCAGTACTTC	CATSRDPNYEQYF
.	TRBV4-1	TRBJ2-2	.	TGCGCCAGCAGCCAAGATATCCCCCGGACGTGGGCCACCGGGGAGCTGTTTTTT	CASSQDIPRTWATGELFF
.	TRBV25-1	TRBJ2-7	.	TGTGCCAGCTCCGGGCAGGGGCTATCCGAGCAGTACTTC	CASSGQGLSEQYF
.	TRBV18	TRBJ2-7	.	TGTGCCAGCTCACCGAGCGACTCCTACGAGCAGTACTTC	CASSPSDSYEQYF
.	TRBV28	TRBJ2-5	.	TGTGCCAGCAGTTTAGGGACTGAGAGAGAGACCCAGTACTTC	CASSLGTERETQYF
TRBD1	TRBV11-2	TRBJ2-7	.	TGTGCCAGCAGCTCGACAGGGGGAATTACATACGAGCAGTACTTC	CASSSTGGITYEQYF
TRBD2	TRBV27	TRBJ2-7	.	TGTGCCAGCAGCGTTGGGACTAGCGGGACTTACGAGCAGTACTTC	CASSVGTSGTYEQYF
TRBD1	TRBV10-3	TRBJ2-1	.	TGTGCCATCGGACGGGACAGTATCAACAATGAGCAGTTCTTC	CAIGRDSINNEQFF
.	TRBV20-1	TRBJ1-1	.	TGCAGTGCTTGGGCTGAAGCTTTCTTT	CSAWAEAFF
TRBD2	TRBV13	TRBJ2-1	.	TGTGCCAGCAGCTTAGGCGGTTCTAGCGGGAGGGCCGTCTGGCAGTTCTTC	CASSLGGSSGRAVWQFF
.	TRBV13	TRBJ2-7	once	TGTGCCAGCAGCCTAAGGTGGGGCGAGCAGTACTTC	CASSLRWGEQYF
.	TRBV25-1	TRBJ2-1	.	TGTGCCAGCAGTGACTCCAGCTCCTACAATGAGCAGTTCTTC	CASSDSSSYNEQFF
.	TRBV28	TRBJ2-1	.	TGTGCCAGCAGTTATGGCTTTGGGTCCTACAATGAGCAGTTCTTC	CASSYGFGSYNEQFF
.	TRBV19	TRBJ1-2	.	TGTGCCAGTACCCGACGGACGGGAAACTATGGCTACACCTTC	CASTRRTGNYGYTF